The 14 T cell receptor beta chains below come from one sample, sequenced in a study of OX40 agonist ivuxolimab in advanced cancers. Clones were sequenced by immunoSEQ multiplex PCR, and TCRdb holds only the in-frame ones, with some missing. The sample has about 26,000 clones, approximately 83% seen once. The sample consisted of CD4+ or CD8+ T cells sorted from blood, taken in a trial of the OX40 agonist ivuxolimab. These receptors were taken from an adult with an advanced solid tumor such as melanoma, head and neck, liver or kidney cancer.

This clone was counted a few times. This chain uses TRBV5-6 with TRBJ1-1; tentative D call: TRBD1 (5 bases). Germline CDR1 is SGHDT and CDR2 is YYEEEE. This CDR3 region has 14 residues. The V end lost 4 bases, the J end lost 3 bases, and 13 bases lay between the germline ends. The CDR3 is CASSRWNRYTEAFF. DNA for the CDR3: TGTGCCAGCAGCCGGTGGAACAGGTACACTGAAGCTTTCTTT.

This clone was seen a single time. The chain has TRBV5-6 and TRBJ2-7; 9 bases fit TRBD2. This CDR3 region has 15 residues. The V gene's germline CDR1 is SGHDT and CDR2 YYEEEE. With 1 base clipped from V and 4 bases from J, the junction kept 6 bases outside the gene matches. In DNA form, the CDR3 reads TGTGCCAGCAGCTTGTGGCTAGCGGGACCTTACGAGCAGTACTTC. Encoded protein: CASSLWLAGPYEQYF.

This clone is termed medium-sized. The chain joins TRBV18 to TRBJ2-3, with a tentative D call TRBD2 (6 bases). This CDR3 is 14 amino acids long. From germline, CDR1 is KGHSH and CDR2 LQKENI. The V and J ends lost 3 bases and 2 bases respectively, with 9 bases between them. The CDR3 DNA follows: TGTGCCAGCTCACCCGGGGGTCTCACAGATACGCAGTATTTT. It encodes CASSPGGLTDTQYF.

The genes are TRBV7-6 and TRBJ2-7; D is uncertain. The germline V gene has CDR1 SGHVS and CDR2 FNYEAQ. This CDR3 comprises 14 residues. V lost 0 bases and J lost 0, with 6 bases in between. CDR3 in DNA: TGTGCCAGCAGCTTAGCGCCGAGCTCCTACGAGCAGTACTTC. This codes for CASSLAPSSYEQYF.

V gene TRBV19 combines with J gene TRBJ1-1, with D uncertain. CDR1 is LNHDA and CDR2 is SQIVND in the germline V gene (reference sequence). The V end lost 4 bases, the J end lost 5 bases, and 20 bases lay between the germline ends. The CDR3 runs 16 residues. The CDR3 bases are TGTGCCAGTAGTACGAGCTATACGGGAGTGGGGACTGAAGCTTTCTTT. Translation gives CASSTSYTGVGTEAFF. The variable domain in full, completed from reference TRBV19 and TRBJ1-1, reads DGGITQSPKYLFRKEGQNVTLSCEQNLNHDAMYWYRQDPGQGLRLIYYSQIVNDFQKGDIAEGYSVSREKKESFPLTVTSAQKNPTAFYLCASSTSYTGVGTEAFFGQGTRLTVV.

The chain couples TRBV5-1 to TRBJ2-3, with 8 nucleotides matching TRBD1. CDR1 is SGHRS, CDR2 YFSETQ, per germline. This CDR3 is 18 amino acids long. Trimming took 2 bases from V and 0 from J; bases not matched to a gene: 11. This CDR3 reads CASSLGPRDRTSTDTQYF. The DNA for the CDR3 is TGCGCCAGCAGCTTAGGCCCTCGGGACAGGACTAGCACAGATACGCAGTATTTT. Drawing the rest from reference TRBV5-1 and TRBJ2-3, the complete variable domain is KAGVTQTPRYLIKTRGQQVTLSCSPISGHRSVSWYQQTPGQGLQFLFEYFSETQRNKGNFPGRFSGRQFSNSRSEMNVSTLELGDSALYLCASSLGPRDRTSTDTQYFGPGTRLTVL.

This clone is deemed medium-sized. The chain joins TRBV7-3 to TRBJ1-2, with 8 positions matching TRBD1. The CDR3 length is 13 residues. Germline lookup yields CDR1 SGHTA and CDR2 FQGTGA. The V segment lost 5 bases and the J segment 8 bases; nucleotides outside the gene matches: 7. CDR3 coding DNA: TGTGCCAGCAGCCGCAGACAGGGGCAAGGCTACACCTTC. Translated, it gives CASSRRQGQGYTF.

This clone was seen once. The chain recombines TRBV7-6 with TRBJ1-6; D perhaps matches TRBD1 (5 bases). Germline V gene sequence: CDR1 SGHVS, CDR2 FNYEAQ. Trimming pared 2 bases from V and 6 bases from J, leaving 14 bases between. The CDR3 has 16 residues. CDR3 bases: TGTGCCAGCAGCTTATCAGTAACAGGAATTAATTCACCCCTCCACTTT. Its protein is CASSLSVTGINSPLHF.

The chain is built from TRBV18 and TRBJ1-6, with 9 bases lining up with TRBD1. This CDR3 has 17 amino acids. The germline V gene encodes CDR1 KGHSH and CDR2 LQKENI. Trimming cost V 0 bases and J 9 bases; bases outside gene matches: 9. In DNA form, the CDR3 reads TGTGCCAGCTCACCACCCCGGACAGGGGTGATTCCTTCACCCCTCCACTTT. Translating gives CASSPPRTGVIPSPLHF.

In this sample, this clone turned up a few times. V gene TRBV18 combines with J gene TRBJ2-7; the D gene is possibly TRBD2 (5 bases). V lost 3 bases, J lost 3 bases, and 9 bases lay in between. The CDR3 extends over 13 amino acids. The V gene's germline CDR1 is KGHSH and CDR2 LQKENI. The CDR3 region is CASSPGRGYEQYF. The CDR3 DNA is TGTGCCAGCTCACCCGGCCGGGGCTACGAGCAGTACTTC.

This clone was seen only a few times. The chain combines TRBV6-1 with TRBJ1-1; D call uncertain. The germline V gene has CDR1 MNHNS and CDR2 SASEGT. V was trimmed by 7 bases and J by 4 bases, leaving 16 bases between them. The CDR3 consists of 14 residues. CDR3 coding DNA: TGTGCCAGCACAAGTGGTGGGAAACGCACTGAAGCTTTCTTT. Its protein is CASTSGGKRTEAFF.

The rearrangement uses TRBV7-9 and TRBJ2-7, with TRBD1 identical over 8 bases. With 3 bases clipped from V and 3 bases from J, the junction kept 4 bases outside the gene matches. This CDR3 contains 14 residues. Germline-derived CDR1 and CDR2 are SEHNR and FQNEAQ (reference sequence). The CDR3 loop is CASSFPGQGYEQYF. Written as DNA, the CDR3 is TGTGCCAGCAGCTTCCCTGGACAGGGCTACGAGCAGTACTTC.

The rearrangement links TRBV5-4 to TRBJ1-1, with D possibly being TRBD1 (5 bases). V was shortened by 4 bases and J by 5 bases, with 15 bases between the two germline ends. The germline V gene has CDR1 SGHNT and CDR2 YYREEE (reference sequence). The CDR3 covers 14 residues. CDR3 protein: CASSPSGGMTEAFF. CDR3 nucleotide sequence: TGTGCCAGCAGCCCAAGTGGGGGGATGACTGAAGCTTTCTTT.

This clone has a single count. This chain links TRBV4-1 with TRBJ1-1; TRBD1 matches at 8 bases. Germline CDR1 is MGHRA and CDR2 is YSYEKL. The CDR3 is 17 amino acids. Trimming at V came to 0 bases and at J to 4 bases, leaving 10 bases not matched to a gene. CDR3 region: CASSQDPFTGGSTEAFF. In nucleotides, the CDR3 is TGCGCCAGCAGCCAAGACCCCTTCACAGGGGGTAGCACTGAAGCTTTCTTT.